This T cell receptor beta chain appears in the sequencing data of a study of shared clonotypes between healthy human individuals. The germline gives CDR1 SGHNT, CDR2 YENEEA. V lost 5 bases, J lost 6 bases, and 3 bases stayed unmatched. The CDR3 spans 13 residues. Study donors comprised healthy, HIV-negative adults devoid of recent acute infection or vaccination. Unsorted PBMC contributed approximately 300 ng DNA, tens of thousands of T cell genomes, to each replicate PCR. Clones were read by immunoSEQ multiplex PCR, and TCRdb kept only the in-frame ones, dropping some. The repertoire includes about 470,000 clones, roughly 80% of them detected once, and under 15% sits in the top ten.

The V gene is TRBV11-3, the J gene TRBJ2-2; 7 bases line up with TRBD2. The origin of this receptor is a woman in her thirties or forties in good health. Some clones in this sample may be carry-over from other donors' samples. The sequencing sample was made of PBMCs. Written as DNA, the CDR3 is TGTGCCAGCAGCCGGACTAGGGCCGGGGAGCTGTTTTTT. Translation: CASSRTRAGELFF.